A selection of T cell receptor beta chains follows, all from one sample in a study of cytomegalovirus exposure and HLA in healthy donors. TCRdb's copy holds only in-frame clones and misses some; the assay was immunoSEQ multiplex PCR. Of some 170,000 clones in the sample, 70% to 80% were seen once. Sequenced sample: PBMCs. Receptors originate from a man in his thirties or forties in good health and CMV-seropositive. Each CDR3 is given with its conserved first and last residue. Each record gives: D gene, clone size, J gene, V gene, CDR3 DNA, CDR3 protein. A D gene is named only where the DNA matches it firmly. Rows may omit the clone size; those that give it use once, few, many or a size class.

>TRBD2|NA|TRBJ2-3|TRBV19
TGTGCCAGTAGCCCCGGGAGGGGGACAGATACGCAGTATTTT
CASSPGRGTDTQYF
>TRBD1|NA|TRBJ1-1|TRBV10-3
TGTGCCATCAGCCCTGGACAGGGATCAAACACTGAAGCTTTCTTT
CAISPGQGSNTEAFF
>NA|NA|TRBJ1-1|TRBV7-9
TGTGCCAGCAGCGGGGGGTCGGCTGAAGCTTTCTTT
CASSGGSAEAFF
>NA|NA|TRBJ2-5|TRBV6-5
TGTGCCAGCCTTAGCGCCGCCAATATGGGAGAGACCCAGTACTTC
CASLSAANMGETQYF
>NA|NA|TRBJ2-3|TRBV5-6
TGTGCCAGCAGCTTGTTCCTAGCTGTAGACACGCAGTATTTT
CASSLFLAVDTQYF
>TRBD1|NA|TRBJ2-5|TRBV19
TGTGCCAGTAGTCTGGGGGGACAGGAGCAGACCCAGTACTTC
CASSLGGQEQTQYF
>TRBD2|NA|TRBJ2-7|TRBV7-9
TGTGCCAGCAGTCTAGCGGGGGGAGGCCACGAGCAGTACTTC
CASSLAGGGHEQYF
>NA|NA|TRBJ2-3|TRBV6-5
TGTGCCAGCAGGAAGGGGCTTAGCACAGATACGCAGTATTTT
CASRKGLSTDTQYF
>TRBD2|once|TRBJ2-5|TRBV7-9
TGTGCCAGCAGCTTAGCTGGACTAGTTTGGGAGACCCAGTACTTC
CASSLAGLVWETQYF
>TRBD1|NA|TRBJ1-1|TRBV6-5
TGTGCCAAAAGCGGGGACAGGGAGTACGGAGCTTTCTTT
CAKSGDREYGAFF
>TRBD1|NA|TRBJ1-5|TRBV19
TGTGCCAGTAGCGCAGGGGGCCTAGGCAATCAGCCCCAGCATTTT
CASSAGGLGNQPQHF
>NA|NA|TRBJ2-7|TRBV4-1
TGCGCCAGCAGCCAAGAACATAACCCCTCCTACGAGCAGTACTTC
CASSQEHNPSYEQYF
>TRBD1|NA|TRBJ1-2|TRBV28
TGTGCCAGCAGCGGACAGGGGGGTAACTATGGCTACACCTTC
CASSGQGGNYGYTF
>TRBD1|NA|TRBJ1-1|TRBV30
TGTGCCTGGGGGACAGGGGGCGGGTGGGGCACTGAAGCTTTCTTT
CAWGTGGGWGTEAFF
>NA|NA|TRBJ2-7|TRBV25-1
TGTGCCAGCAGTGAGTCAGGTCCTACCGAGCAGTACTTC
CASSESGPTEQYF
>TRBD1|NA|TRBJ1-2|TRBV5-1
TGCGCCAGCAGCGACGGACAGGGCAACTATGGCTACACCTTC
CASSDGQGNYGYTF
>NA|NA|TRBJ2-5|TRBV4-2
TGTGCCAGCAGCCAAGGTAGGGCAGGGGAAGAGACCCAGTACTTC
CASSQGRAGEETQYF
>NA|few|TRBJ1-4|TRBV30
TGTGCTGGAGGTGCAGGGGATGAAAAACTGTTTTTT
CAGGAGDEKLFF
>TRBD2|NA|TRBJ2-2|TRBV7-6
TGTGCCAGCAGCTTAGGAGGCGGGGGATTCACCGGGGAGCTGTTTTTT
CASSLGGGGFTGELFF
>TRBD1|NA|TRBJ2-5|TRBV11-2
TGTGCCAGCAGCCCAGACAGGGCCGAGACCCAGTACTTC
CASSPDRAETQYF
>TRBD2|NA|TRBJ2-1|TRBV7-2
TGTGCCAGCAGCTTATACTCGGCGGGGGCCTACAATGAGCAGTTCTTC
CASSLYSAGAYNEQFF
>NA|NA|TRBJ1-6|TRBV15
TGTGCCACCAGCAGAGATCGTAGCGTCAGTGAGGGCTATAATTCACCCCTCCACTTT
CATSRDRSVSEGYNSPLHF
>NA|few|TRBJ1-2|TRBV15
TGTGCCACCAGCCGTGGGACTCCAGAGAGGGGCTACACCTTC
CATSRGTPERGYTF
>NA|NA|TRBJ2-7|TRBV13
TGTGCCAGCAGCATCTCAGGGGAGCAGTACTTC
CASSISGEQYF
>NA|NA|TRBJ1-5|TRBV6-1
TGTGCCAGCAGCGCCCTGGACAGCCGCAATCAGCCCCAGCATTTT
CASSALDSRNQPQHF
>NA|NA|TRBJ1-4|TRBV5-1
TGCGCCAGCAGCTTGGACCCGAGCAATGAAAAACTGTTTTTT
CASSLDPSNEKLFF
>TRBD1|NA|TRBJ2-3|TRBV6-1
TGTGCCAGCAGTCTTCCGGGACAGAGCACAGATACGCAGTATTTT
CASSLPGQSTDTQYF
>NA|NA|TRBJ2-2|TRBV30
TGTGCCTGGATAGAAAACACCGGGGAGCTGTTTTTT
CAWIENTGELFF
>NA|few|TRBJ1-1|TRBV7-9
TGTGCCAGCAGTTTCAGCCAGGTCGCTTTCTTT
CASSFSQVAFF
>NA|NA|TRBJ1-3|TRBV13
TGTGCCAGCAGGTGGTCTAGCTCTGGAAACACCATATATTTT
CASRWSSSGNTIYF
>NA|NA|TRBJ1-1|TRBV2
TGTGCCAGCAGTACAGGGTTCACTGAAGCTTTCTTT
CASSTGFTEAFF
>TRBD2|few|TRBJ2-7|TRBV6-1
TGTGCCAGCAGTGAGTTTGGCCTAGCGGAATCTACGAAGCAGTACTTC
CASSEFGLAESTKQYF
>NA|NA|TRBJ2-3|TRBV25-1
TGTGCCAGCAGTGACCAGAGGTGGTCGGATACGCAGTATTTT
CASSDQRWSDTQYF
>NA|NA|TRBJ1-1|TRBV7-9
TGTGCCAGCAGCTTAGTGGGGCGGGAAGCTTTCTTT
CASSLVGREAFF
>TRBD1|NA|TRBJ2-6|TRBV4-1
TGCGCCAGCAGTGGACAGGGGGTCTCTGGGGCCAACGTCCTGACTTTC
CASSGQGVSGANVLTF
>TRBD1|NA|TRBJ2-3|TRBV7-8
TGTGCCAGCAGCTTAGGGACAGGGTTCGCAGATACGCAGTATTTT
CASSLGTGFADTQYF
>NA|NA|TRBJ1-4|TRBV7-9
TGTGCCAGCAGCCCCCACCCGACAGTTAATGAAAAACTGTTTTTT
CASSPHPTVNEKLFF
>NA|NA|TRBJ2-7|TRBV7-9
TGTGCCAGCGGAGATAGCGCGGGAAACTCCTACGAGCAGTACTTC
CASGDSAGNSYEQYF
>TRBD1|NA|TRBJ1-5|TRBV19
TGTGCCAGTAGCCGTACCGGGACAGGTGATCAGCCCCAGCATTTT
CASSRTGTGDQPQHF
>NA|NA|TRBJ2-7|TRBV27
TGTGCCAGCGGGTGGGGGCCGTACGAGCAGTACTTC
CASGWGPYEQYF
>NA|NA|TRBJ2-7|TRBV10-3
TGTGCCATCAGTGAGACGCCCGACAGCTCCTACGAGCAGTACTTC
CAISETPDSSYEQYF
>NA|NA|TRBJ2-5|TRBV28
TGTGCCAGCCAGGGGATGTGGACCCAGTACTTC
CASQGMWTQYF
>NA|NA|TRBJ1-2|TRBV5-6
TGTGCCAGCAGCTTTTTTCCAGGGTCTACCTATGGCTACACCTTC
CASSFFPGSTYGYTF
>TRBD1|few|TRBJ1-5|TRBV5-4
TGTGCCAGCAGCCAGGACAGGGCACGGCCCCAGCATTTT
CASSQDRARPQHF
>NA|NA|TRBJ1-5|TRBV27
TGTGCCAGCAGTTCCTCGAGACAGCCCCAGCATTTT
CASSSSRQPQHF
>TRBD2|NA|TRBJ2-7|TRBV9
TGTGCCAGCAGCCCCAGACTAGCGGTCTACGAGCAGTACTTC
CASSPRLAVYEQYF
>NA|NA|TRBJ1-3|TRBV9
TGTGCCAGCAGACCGGGCTCTGGAAACACCATATATTTT
CASRPGSGNTIYF
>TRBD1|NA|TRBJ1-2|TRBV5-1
TGCGCCAGCAGCTTGGAAGGACAGGGGACGCGCTACACCTTC
CASSLEGQGTRYTF
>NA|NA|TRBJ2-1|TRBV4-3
TGCGCCAGCAGCCAAGGAGGTCTTAGCGATGAGCAGTTCTTC
CASSQGGLSDEQFF
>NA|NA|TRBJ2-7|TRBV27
TGTGCCAGCAGGGGGCTCTCCTACGAGCAGTACTTC
CASRGLSYEQYF
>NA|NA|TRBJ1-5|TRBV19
TGTGCCAGTAGCGTGGGAGGGGCGAGGAATCAGCCCCAGCATTTT
CASSVGGARNQPQHF
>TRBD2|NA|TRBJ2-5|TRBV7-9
TGTGCCAGCAGCTCGACGTTGACTAGCGGGGGGAGGACCCAGTACTTC
CASSSTLTSGGRTQYF
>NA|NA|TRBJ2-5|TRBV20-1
TGCAGTGCCCCGAAGCGGTGGACCCAGTACTTC
CSAPKRWTQYF
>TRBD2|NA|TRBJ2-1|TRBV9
TGTGCCAGCAGCGAACCAGCGGGGGAGGGCTACAATGAGCAGTTCTTC
CASSEPAGEGYNEQFF
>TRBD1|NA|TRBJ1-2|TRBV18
TGTGCCAGCTCATCAGGGACAGGGACCTATGGCTACACCTTC
CASSSGTGTYGYTF
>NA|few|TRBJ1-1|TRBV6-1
TGTGCCAGCAGTGAAGAACCTTGGAGACTGAACACTGAAGCTTTCTTT
CASSEEPWRLNTEAFF
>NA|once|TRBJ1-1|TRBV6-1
TGTGCCAGCAAGGGTAGACAGCCGAACACTGAAGCTTTCTTT
CASKGRQPNTEAFF
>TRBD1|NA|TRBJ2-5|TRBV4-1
TGCGCCAGCAGCCAACCCGGGACAGGGTCGCAAGAGACCCAGTACTTC
CASSQPGTGSQETQYF
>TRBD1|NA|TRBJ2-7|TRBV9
TGTGCCAGCAGCCCCCGGGACAGCCCCTACGAGCAGTACTTC
CASSPRDSPYEQYF
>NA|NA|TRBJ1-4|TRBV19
TGTGCCAGTAGTATAGACCGGTATTGGGAAAAACTGTTTTTT
CASSIDRYWEKLFF